Below are 3 T cell receptor beta chains sequenced from a single sample in a study of CD8 T cells in Susac syndrome (dated by TCRdb to the late 2010s). Library preparation used the immunoSEQ multiplex PCR assay. RNA was extracted with the RNeasy kit and about 0.5 to 1 ug was reverse transcribed using random hexamers. TCRdb reprocessed the public reads (quality trimming at Q25 with fastp, clone calling with MiXCR) and kept in-frame beta chains. Each CDR3 protein gets just one entry, which takes the most common genes and DNA from the rows behind it. A total of some 70,000 distinct CDR3 sequences appear in this sample, around 95% of them only once. The ten most abundant clones make up under 0.6% of the sample. The specimen sequenced was CD8+ T cells from PBMCs. These receptors were obtained from a human donor with multiple sclerosis.

The V gene is TRBV5-6, the J gene TRBJ2-3; 8 positions match TRBD1. The CDR3 runs to 17 residues. Per germline, CDR1 SGHDT and CDR2 YYEEEE. Trimming at V came to 1 base and at J to 2 bases, leaving 9 bases not matched to a gene. The CDR3 loop is CASSLLGQGAVTDTQYF. The CDR3 DNA sequence: TGTGCCAGCAGCTTGCTAGGTCAGGGGGCTGTCACAGATACGCAGTATTTT.

V gene TRBV6-4 combines with J gene TRBJ2-5; TRBD1 might be the D (6 bases). V was cut by 3 bases and J by 4 bases, with 15 bases left in between. CDR3 length equals 15 residues. CDR1 and CDR2 from the germline V gene are MRHNA and SNTAGT. This CDR3 is CASSEEPRGPETQYF. In nucleotides, the CDR3 is TGTGCCAGCAGTGAAGAGCCCAGGGGCCCAGAGACCCAGTACTTC.

This clonotype was recorded a few times. The chain has TRBV4-3 and TRBJ2-3, with TRBD2 matching over 8 bases. The J segment lost 4 bases and the V segment lost 4 bases, leaving 7 bases of the junction unmatched. The V gene's germline CDR1 is LGHNA and CDR2 YSLEER. CDR3 length: 15 amino acids. The CDR3 loop is CASSPTGRGADTQYF. CDR3 bases: TGCGCCAGCAGCCCCACCGGGAGGGGGGCAGATACGCAGTATTTT.